These 18 T cell receptor beta chains were sequenced from one sample in a study of cytomegalovirus exposure and HLA in healthy donors. The PCR had 60 Vbeta and 13 Jbeta primers. Sequencing used immunoSEQ multiplex PCR; TCRdb keeps in-frame clones, though not all of them. The table has about 98,000 clones, roughly 76% seen once. Sequenced: PBMCs. These receptors were obtained from a man aged 45-65 years in good health and CMV-seronegative.

The rearrangement links TRBV5-1 to TRBJ2-5, with 9 bases identical to TRBD2. Germline trimming cut 3 bases from V and 5 bases from J; bases unmatched to any gene: 11. CDR1 is SGHRS and CDR2 is YFSETQ in the germline V gene. This CDR3 has 16 amino acids. CDR3 sequence (DNA): TGCGCCAGCAGCTCCGGAGCGGGAGGTAGGGGGGAGACCCAGTACTTC. Its translation is CASSSGAGGRGETQYF.

V and J are TRBV5-6 and TRBJ1-6, with a weak D call TRBD1 (5 bases). Per the germline V gene, CDR1 is SGHDT and CDR2 is YYEEEE. With 4 bases removed from V and 1 base from J, the gap between germline ends came to 15 bases. The CDR3 is 17 residues long. CDR3 DNA: TGTGCCAGCAGCCTGATGGGGGGTGTATCCTATAATTCACCCCTCCACTTT. Protein product: CASSLMGGVSYNSPLHF.

The genes are TRBV5-1 and TRBJ2-2; tentative D call: TRBD1 (5 bases). Trimming pared 4 bases from V and 7 bases from J, leaving 23 bases between. In germline, CDR1 is SGHRS, CDR2 YFSETQ. The CDR3 runs 17 residues. The CDR3 coding sequence is TGCGCCAGCAGCCCAGCCCCCAGGCAGGGTCGTGTCGGGGAGCTGTTTTTT. Protein sequence: CASSPAPRQGRVGELFF. Complete variable domain (other parts from reference TRBV5-1 and TRBJ2-2): KAGVTQTPRYLIKTRGQQVTLSCSPISGHRSVSWYQQTPGQGLQFLFEYFSETQRNKGNFPGRFSGRQFSNSRSEMNVSTLELGDSALYLCASSPAPRQGRVGELFFGEGSRLTVL.

V and J are TRBV18 and TRBJ2-1, with 9 bases that match TRBD2. CDR1 and CDR2 from the germline V gene are KGHSH and LQKENI. Trimming removed 3 bases from V and 12 bases from J; junction bases left unmatched: 12. The CDR3 consists of 15 residues. This CDR3 reads CASSPPSGKLKGQFF. In DNA, the CDR3 is TGTGCCAGCTCACCTCCTAGCGGGAAATTAAAAGGGCAGTTCTTC.

J is TRBJ2-7 and V is TRBV18, with D possibly matching TRBD1 (6 bases). Germline loops: CDR1 KGHSH, CDR2 LQKENI. There are 14 residues in the CDR3. Trimming cost V 4 bases and J 3 bases, with 13 bases left between them. CDR3 sequence (DNA): TGTGCCAGCTCACTAACCGGACAGATCTACGAGCAGTACTTC. This codes for CASSLTGQIYEQYF.

This clone was counted once. The V gene is TRBV2, the J gene TRBJ1-2; D unclear. CDR1 is SNHLY and CDR2 is FYNNEI in the germline V gene. V was pared by 2 bases and J by 5 bases, with 6 bases between. The CDR3 covers 12 residues. CDR3 loop: CASSELPYGYTF. The CDR3 nucleotides read TGTGCCAGCAGTGAACTCCCTTATGGCTACACCTTC.

This chain links TRBV5-4 with TRBJ1-2; no clear D gene. Trimming took off 6 bases at V and 2 bases at J, with 26 bases between the two ends. Germline CDR1 is SGHNT and CDR2 is YYREEE (reference sequence). The CDR3 has 18 amino acids. The CDR3 region has the DNA TGTGCCAGCACCGTTTTCGGAGGGCATGCGGCCTTAAACTATGGCTACACCTTC. Translated: CASTVFGGHAALNYGYTF. The full variable domain, in which reference TRBV5-4 and TRBJ1-2 provide the parts outside the CDR3, is ETGVTQSPTHLIKTRGQQVTLRCSSQSGHNTVSWYQQALGQGPQFIFQYYREEENGRGNFPPRFSGLQFPNYSSELNVNALELDDSALYLCASTVFGGHAALNYGYTFGSGTRLTVV.

J is TRBJ2-7 and V is TRBV11-3, with D perhaps TRBD1 (6 bases). Germline V gene lookup returns CDR1 SGHNT and CDR2 YENEEA. The CDR3 is 13 amino acids. With 5 bases removed from V and 0 bases from J, the gap between germline ends came to 8 bases. CDR3 bases: TGTGCCAGCAGCCCGGACAGCTCCTACGAGCAGTACTTC. It is translated as CASSPDSSYEQYF.

This clone showed up just a few times. The chain is built from TRBV28 and TRBJ1-5; D is possibly TRBD1 (5 bases). With 1 base removed from V and 4 bases from J, the gap between germline ends came to 17 bases. Germline V gene lookup returns CDR1 MDHEN and CDR2 SYDVKM. The CDR3 runs to 17 residues. The chain's CDR3 is CASSLYGWGGLNQPQHF. The CDR3 region has the DNA TGTGCCAGCAGTTTATACGGTTGGGGGGGTTTGAATCAGCCCCAGCATTTT.

In this sample, this clone turned up a few times. V is TRBV19 and J is TRBJ2-7; D not resolved. The V gene's germline CDR1 is LNHDA and CDR2 SQIVND (reference sequence). CDR3 length equals 12 residues. The V end was cut by 4 bases, the J end by 5 bases, with 9 bases between. CDR3 region: CASSNRFNEQYF. CDR3 DNA sequence: TGTGCCAGTAGTAATCGGTTTAACGAGCAGTACTTC.

The V call is TRBV9, the J call TRBJ1-4; no clear D. V lost 0 bases and J lost 0, with 6 bases in between. CDR3 length: 15 residues. Germline V CDR1 and CDR2: SGDLS, YYNGEE. The CDR3 DNA reads TGTGCCAGCAGCGTAGGGCGGACAACTAATGAAAAACTGTTTTTT. The encoded protein is CASSVGRTTNEKLFF.

V usage is TRBV4-1 and J usage is TRBJ2-1, with D possibly matching TRBD2 (7 bases). Trimming took 6 bases from V and 3 from J, leaving 18 bases between them. This CDR3 is 16 amino acids long. Germline loops: CDR1 MGHRA, CDR2 YSYEKL. CDR3 DNA sequence: TGCGCCAGCAGTGGAGGGGGGCTAGCGGTCTACAATGAGCAGTTCTTC. It is translated as CASSGGGLAVYNEQFF.

This clone was seen more than once but under ten times. The CDR3 bases are TGTGCCAGTAGTAGAGACAGGGATCAAGAGACCCAGTACTTC. Encoded protein: CASSRDRDQETQYF. This rearrangement joins TRBV19 to TRBJ2-5; 7 bases align to TRBD1. J was trimmed by 2 bases and V by 4 bases; bases with no gene match: 4. Germline CDR1 reads LNHDA; CDR2 reads SQIVND (reference sequence). The CDR3 covers 14 residues.

This clone was counted only a few times. The chain couples TRBV29-1 to TRBJ2-5, with 11 nucleotides matching TRBD2. The V gene's germline CDR1 is SQVTM and CDR2 ANQGSEA. With 4 bases clipped from V and 3 bases from J, the junction kept 10 bases outside the gene matches. The CDR3 runs to 16 residues. CDR3 in amino acids: CSVAVSGRATEETQYF. DNA of the CDR3: TGCAGCGTTGCGGTTAGCGGGAGGGCTACCGAAGAGACCCAGTACTTC.

This chain uses TRBV7-9 with TRBJ2-1; 8 nucleotides align to TRBD2. The ends lost 2 bases at V and 2 bases at J; junction bases unmatched: 5. CDR1 is SEHNR and CDR2 is FQNEAQ in the germline V gene (reference sequence). CDR3 length: 16 amino acids. CDR3 protein: CASSLFTSGTYNEQFF. The CDR3 DNA sequence: TGTGCCAGCAGCTTATTTACTAGCGGTACCTACAATGAGCAGTTCTTC.

This chain connects TRBV27 to TRBJ1-1; D remains ambiguous. The CDR3 has 15 residues. Germline V gene lookup returns CDR1 MNHEY and CDR2 SMNVEV (reference sequence). Between the trimmed V and J ends, which lost 3 bases and 1 base, there was a span of 12 bases. In DNA form, the CDR3 reads TGTGCCAGCAGTTTCTTAAGTACAGCGAACACTGAAGCTTTCTTT. It yields the protein CASSFLSTANTEAFF.

The chain carries TRBV5-1 and TRBJ2-7; TRBD1 might be the D (6 bases). Looked up from germline, CDR1 is SGHRS and CDR2 is YFSETQ. The CDR3 spans 14 residues. The V and J ends lost 4 bases and 2 bases respectively, with 13 bases between them. Here the CDR3 DNA reads TGCGCCAGCAGCCGACGGACAGCCACCTACGAGCAGTACTTC. It yields the protein CASSRRTATYEQYF.

CDR3 region: CASSSRQLNQPQHF. Written as DNA, the CDR3 is TGTGCCAGCTCGAGCCGACAGCTCAATCAGCCCCAGCATTTT. The chain combines TRBV6-5 with TRBJ1-5, with a weak D call TRBD1 (5 bases). Trimming removed 8 bases from V and 3 bases from J, with 14 bases in between. Germline CDR1 reads MNHEY; CDR2 reads SVGAGI. The CDR3 sequence is 14 residues long.